This record covers a single T cell receptor (beta chain). What this receptor recognizes is not known. Base qualities are not provided; no much larger clone lies one nucleotide away. TCR CDR3 regions were amplified from genomic DNA by multiplex PCR using the deep immunoSEQ assay. Extracted genomic DNA from each cell subset was distributed evenly across all wells of several immunoSEQ 96-well plates, and each plate was treated as a replicate. For sorted subsets, about 220 ng of genomic DNA, equivalent to around 30,000 T cell genomes, went into each replicate PCR. Purified libraries were quantified with a Qubit 3.0 fluorometer, sized on a Bioanalyzer 2100, and re-quantified with the KAPA Library Quantification kit. Every immunoSEQ 96-well plate was sequenced on a dedicated single-read 150-cycle Illumina NextSeq 550 flow cell. The study's processing was this. Because only junctional sequences without quality scores were contained in the immunoSEQ output, filtering matching that applied to full-length reads could not be performed. To assign V/J genes and CDR3, sequences were annotated against IMGT germline references using PyIR, a Python wrapper for IgBLAST v1.9. Any read was removed if the V/J assignment was weak (E-value above 1e-6), the CDR3 was missing, or the read contained stop codons, out-of-frame junctions, or ambiguous translated residues. A V3J clonotype was defined by an identical inferred V gene, J gene, and CDR3 amino acid sequence. Percentage overlap between repertoires was computed as shared unique clonotypes divided by the size of the smaller repertoire. Three approaches were used to assess repertoire richness: RTK rarefaction, the Chao1 estimator, and Recon v2.1 estimates of unobserved clonotypes. For all TCRbeta clonotypes obtained by the gDNA method from a few donors, generation probabilities were computed with OLGA. Drawn from immuneACCESS, this table holds only the in-frame rearrangements with V and J called that TCRdb kept. Clones are partly lost; checked studies trace under half to an unresolved V gene and leave the rest unexplained. V and J calls and clone size come straight from that table; D and trimming were deduced from the DNA. This sample holds under 650,000 clones; almost 97% were observed only once. The ten largest clones represent 0.055% to 0.075% of the sample.

The data originate from a study of shared clonotypes between healthy human individuals (dated by TCRdb to between 2020 and 2021). Turning to the overall study: Three men and a couple of women, aged 18 to 49 years, made up the cohort. Different laboratories and diverse techniques were used to prepare libraries and sequence TCR repertoires, to increase sequencing depth and limit assay-specific biases. For each donor, CD4 naive and CD4 memory were each given three plates, CD8 naive was given two plates, and CD8 memory was given one plate. Between about 0.85 and 10 billion PBMCs per donor were obtained by leukapheresis. To estimate repertoire size and how much clonotype sharing occurs between individuals, the study deeply sequenced the blood TCR repertoires of about five healthy adults. The research as a whole found: Compared with non-shared clonotypes, the clonotypes found in all four sorted-subset donors had higher generation probabilities. Pairwise subsampling led to the expectation that sequencing depth would affect the degree of clonotype sharing among donors. Even with the large sequencing depth, rarefaction of the sorted-subset datasets indicated that sequencing was incomplete. The genetic and exposure-history diversity represented was limited by the small number of donors. Naive subsets generally had larger estimated clonotype richness than memory subsets. About 5% of naive CD4, 3.5% of naive CD8, approximately 2% of memory CD4, and about 0.4% of memory CD8 clonotypes were shared across a few donors. Sampling was restricted to blood, and TCR repertoires in tissues likely differ from the TCR repertoires found in blood.

V loses 4 bases, J loses 7 bases, and the germline ends lie 14 bases apart. The cysteine opens and the phenylalanine closes a CDR3 of 14 amino acids. The entry retains the CDR3 DNA only, 42 bases that are in frame from base 1. From a lookup of the germline V gene, CDR1 and CDR2 are MGHRA and YSYEKL. The donors were healthy, HIV-negative adults who had no recently reported acute infections or vaccinations. Every donor was a Caucasian adult residing in Nashville, Tennessee, USA. Magnetic negative selection was used to enrich CD4+ T cells, after which naive cells were positively selected on CD45RA and the negative fraction became the memory subset. After blood collection by leukapheresis, PBMCs were isolated using Ficoll-Histopaque density gradient centrifugation and then cryopreserved in the vapor phase of liquid nitrogen. Analytical flow cytometry was used to check the purity and quantity of every magnetically sorted T cell population. Genomic DNA was isolated from every sorted fraction and measured by UV absorbance on a Nanodrop 2000c.

Source material: naive CD4+ T cells sorted from blood. The cell subset or site label of this sample denotes: CD45RA+ positively selected. The rearranged chain carries TRBV4-1 and TRBJ1-5, with a weak D call of TRBD1 (5 bases match). The sequence was collected from a woman in her 30s in good health. CDR3 reads: CASSPQVGGQPQHF. The nucleotide sequence reads as follows: TGCGCCAGCAGCCCCCAGGTTGGGGGGCAGCCCCAGCATTTT.